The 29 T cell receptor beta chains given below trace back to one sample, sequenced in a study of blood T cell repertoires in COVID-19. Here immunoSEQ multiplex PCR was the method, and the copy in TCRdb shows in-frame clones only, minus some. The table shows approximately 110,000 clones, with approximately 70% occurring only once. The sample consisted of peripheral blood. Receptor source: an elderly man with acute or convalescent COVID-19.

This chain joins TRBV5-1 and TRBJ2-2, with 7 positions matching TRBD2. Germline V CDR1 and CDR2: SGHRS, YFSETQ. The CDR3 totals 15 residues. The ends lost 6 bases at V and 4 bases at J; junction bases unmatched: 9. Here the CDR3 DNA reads TGCGCCAGCACTGAGACTAGCCGGATCACCGGGGAGCTGTTTTTT. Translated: CASTETSRITGELFF.

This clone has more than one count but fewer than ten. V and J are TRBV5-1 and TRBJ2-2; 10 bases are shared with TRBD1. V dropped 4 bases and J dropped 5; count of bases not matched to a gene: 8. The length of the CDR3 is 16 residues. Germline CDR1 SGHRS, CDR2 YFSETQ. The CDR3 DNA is TGCGCCAGCAGCCCCGCGGACAGGGGGAATACCGGGGAGCTGTTTTTT. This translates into CASSPADRGNTGELFF.

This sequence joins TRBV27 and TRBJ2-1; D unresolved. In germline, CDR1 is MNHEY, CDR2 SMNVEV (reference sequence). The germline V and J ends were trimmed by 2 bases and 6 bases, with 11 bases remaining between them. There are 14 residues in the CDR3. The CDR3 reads CASSLEIMANEQFF. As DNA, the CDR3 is TGTGCCAGCAGTTTAGAAATCATGGCCAATGAGCAGTTCTTC.

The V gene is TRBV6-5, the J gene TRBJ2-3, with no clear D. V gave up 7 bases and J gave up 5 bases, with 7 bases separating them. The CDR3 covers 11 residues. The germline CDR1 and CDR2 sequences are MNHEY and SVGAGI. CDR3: CASNRGDTQYF. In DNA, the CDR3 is TGTGCCAGCAATCGAGGAGATACGCAGTATTTT.

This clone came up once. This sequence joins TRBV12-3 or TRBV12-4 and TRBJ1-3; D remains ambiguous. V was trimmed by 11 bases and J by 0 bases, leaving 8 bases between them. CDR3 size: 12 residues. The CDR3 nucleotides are TGTGCCGGAGCGGCCTCTGGAAACACCATATATTTT. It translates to CAGAASGNTIYF.

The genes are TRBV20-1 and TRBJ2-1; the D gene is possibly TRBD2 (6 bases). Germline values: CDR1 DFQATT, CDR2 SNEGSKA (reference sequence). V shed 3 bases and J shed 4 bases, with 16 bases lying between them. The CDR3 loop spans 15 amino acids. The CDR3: CSASRLGGVYNEQFF. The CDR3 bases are TGCAGTGCTAGTCGACTAGGAGGTGTATACAATGAGCAGTTCTTC.

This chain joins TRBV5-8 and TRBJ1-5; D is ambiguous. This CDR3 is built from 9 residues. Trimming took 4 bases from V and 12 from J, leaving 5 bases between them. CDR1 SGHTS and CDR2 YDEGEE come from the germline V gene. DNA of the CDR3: TGTGCCAGCAGCCTGCGCCAGCATTTT. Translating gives CASSLRQHF.

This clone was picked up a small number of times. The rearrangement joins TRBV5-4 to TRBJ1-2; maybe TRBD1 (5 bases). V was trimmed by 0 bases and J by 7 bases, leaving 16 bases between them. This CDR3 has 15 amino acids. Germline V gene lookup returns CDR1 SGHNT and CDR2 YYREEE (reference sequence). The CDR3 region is CASSLAIETVGGYTF. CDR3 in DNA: TGTGCCAGCAGCTTGGCCATTGAGACAGTGGGTGGCTACACCTTC.

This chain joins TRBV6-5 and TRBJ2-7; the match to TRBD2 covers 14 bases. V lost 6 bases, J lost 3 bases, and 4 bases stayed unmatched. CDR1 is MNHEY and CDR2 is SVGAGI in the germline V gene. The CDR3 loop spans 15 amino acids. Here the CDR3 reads CASRGGTSGSYEQYF. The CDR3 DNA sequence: TGTGCCAGCAGGGGAGGGACTAGCGGGAGCTACGAGCAGTACTTC.

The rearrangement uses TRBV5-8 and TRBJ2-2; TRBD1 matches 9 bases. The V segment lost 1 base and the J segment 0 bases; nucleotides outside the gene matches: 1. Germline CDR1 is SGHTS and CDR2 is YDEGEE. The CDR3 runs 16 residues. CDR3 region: CASSLRTGANTGELFF. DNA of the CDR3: TGTGCCAGCAGCTTGAGGACAGGGGCGAACACCGGGGAGCTGTTTTTT.

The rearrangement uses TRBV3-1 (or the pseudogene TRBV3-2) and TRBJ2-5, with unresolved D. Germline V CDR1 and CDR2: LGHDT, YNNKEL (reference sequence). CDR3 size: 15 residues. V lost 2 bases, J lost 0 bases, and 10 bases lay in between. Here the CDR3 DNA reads TGTGCCAGCAGCCAACTTTCCCGGTACCAAGAGACCCAGTACTTC. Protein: CASSQLSRYQETQYF.

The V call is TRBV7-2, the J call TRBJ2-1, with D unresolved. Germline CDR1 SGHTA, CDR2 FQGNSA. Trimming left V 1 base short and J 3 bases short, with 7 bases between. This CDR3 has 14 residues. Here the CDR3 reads CASSLELNYNEQFF. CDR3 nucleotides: TGTGCCAGCAGCTTAGAGCTCAACTACAATGAGCAGTTCTTC.

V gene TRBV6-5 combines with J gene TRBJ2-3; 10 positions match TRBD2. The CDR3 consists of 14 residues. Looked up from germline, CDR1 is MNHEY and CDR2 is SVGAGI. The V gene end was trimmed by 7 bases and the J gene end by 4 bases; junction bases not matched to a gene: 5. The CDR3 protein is CASTTSGTPDTQYF. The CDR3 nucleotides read TGTGCCAGCACAACTAGCGGGACCCCAGATACGCAGTATTTT.

As DNA, the CDR3 is TGTGCCAGCAGCCCCCCCGAAGGACTAGCGGCATACAATGAGCAGTTCTTC. Translation gives CASSPPEGLAAYNEQFF. The genes are TRBV9 and TRBJ2-1, with 10 bases aligning to TRBD2. The CDR3 extends over 17 amino acids. CDR1 SGDLS and CDR2 YYNGEE come from the germline V gene. After removal of 4 bases from V and 4 bases from J, the junction contained 11 bases not matched to a gene.

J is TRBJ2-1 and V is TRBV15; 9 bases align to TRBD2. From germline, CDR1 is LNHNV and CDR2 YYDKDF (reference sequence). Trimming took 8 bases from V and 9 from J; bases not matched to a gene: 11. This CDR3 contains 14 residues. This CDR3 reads CATGFAGGRGEQFF. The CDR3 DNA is TGTGCCACCGGCTTTGCGGGAGGGAGAGGTGAGCAGTTCTTC.

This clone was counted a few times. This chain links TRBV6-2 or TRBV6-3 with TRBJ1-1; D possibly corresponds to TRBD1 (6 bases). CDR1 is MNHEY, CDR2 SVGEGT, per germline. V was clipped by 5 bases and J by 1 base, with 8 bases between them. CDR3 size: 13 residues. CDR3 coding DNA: TGTGCCAGCAGTCGACAGGAGAACACTGAAGCTTTCTTT. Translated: CASSRQENTEAFF.

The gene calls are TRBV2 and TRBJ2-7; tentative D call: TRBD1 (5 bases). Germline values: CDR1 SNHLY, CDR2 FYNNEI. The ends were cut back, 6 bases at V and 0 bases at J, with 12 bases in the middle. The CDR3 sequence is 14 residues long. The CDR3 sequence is CASSKEQGSYEQYF. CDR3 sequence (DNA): TGTGCCAGCAGCAAGGAGCAGGGCTCCTACGAGCAGTACTTC.

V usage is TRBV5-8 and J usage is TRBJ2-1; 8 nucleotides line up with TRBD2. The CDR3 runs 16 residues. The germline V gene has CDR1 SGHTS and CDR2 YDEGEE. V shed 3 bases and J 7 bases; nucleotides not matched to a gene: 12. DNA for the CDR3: TGTGCCAGCAGCTCTCGTGATAGCGGGATTGGGAATGAGCAGTTCTTC. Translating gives CASSSRDSGIGNEQFF.

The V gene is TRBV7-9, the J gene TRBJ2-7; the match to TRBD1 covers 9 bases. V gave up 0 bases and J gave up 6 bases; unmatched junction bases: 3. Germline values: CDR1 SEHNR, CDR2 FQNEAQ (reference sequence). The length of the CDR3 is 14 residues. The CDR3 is CASSLAVDRGEQYF. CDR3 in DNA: TGTGCCAGCAGCTTAGCAGTGGACAGGGGCGAGCAGTACTTC.

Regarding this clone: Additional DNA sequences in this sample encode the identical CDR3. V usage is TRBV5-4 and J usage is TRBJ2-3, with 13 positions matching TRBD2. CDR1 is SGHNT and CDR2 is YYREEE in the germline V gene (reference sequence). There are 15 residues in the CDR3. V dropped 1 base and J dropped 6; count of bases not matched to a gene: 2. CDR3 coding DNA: TGTGCCAGCAGCTTGAGGACTAGCGGGAGTGATACGCAGTATTTT. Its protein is CASSLRTSGSDTQYF.

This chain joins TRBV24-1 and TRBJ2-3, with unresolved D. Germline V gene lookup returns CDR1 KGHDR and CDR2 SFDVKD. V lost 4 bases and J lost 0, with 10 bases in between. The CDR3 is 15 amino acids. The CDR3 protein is CATSDLTASTDTQYF. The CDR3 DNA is TGTGCCACCAGTGACCTAACAGCTAGCACAGATACGCAGTATTTT.

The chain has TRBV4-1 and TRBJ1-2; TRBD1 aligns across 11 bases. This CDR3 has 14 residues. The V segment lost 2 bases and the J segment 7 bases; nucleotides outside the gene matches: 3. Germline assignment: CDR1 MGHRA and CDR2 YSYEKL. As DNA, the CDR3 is TGCGCCAGCAGCCAAACCGGGACAGGGGGTGGCTACACCTTC. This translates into CASSQTGTGGGYTF.

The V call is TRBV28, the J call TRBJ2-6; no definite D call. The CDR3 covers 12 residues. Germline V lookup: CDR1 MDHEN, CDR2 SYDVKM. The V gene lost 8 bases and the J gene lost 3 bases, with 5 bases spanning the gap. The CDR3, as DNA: TGTGCCAGCTCAGATGGGGCCAACGTCCTGACTTTC. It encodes CASSDGANVLTF.

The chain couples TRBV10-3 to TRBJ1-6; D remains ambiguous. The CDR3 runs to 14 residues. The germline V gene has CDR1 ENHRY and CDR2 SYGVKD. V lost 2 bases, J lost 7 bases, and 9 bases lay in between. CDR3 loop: CAISEDVRNSPLHF. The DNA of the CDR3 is TGTGCCATCAGTGAGGATGTCAGAAATTCACCCCTCCACTTT.

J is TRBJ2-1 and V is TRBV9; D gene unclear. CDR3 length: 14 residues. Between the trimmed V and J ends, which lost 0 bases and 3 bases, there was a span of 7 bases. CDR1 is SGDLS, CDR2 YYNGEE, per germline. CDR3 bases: TGTGCCAGCAGCGTAGGCCCACTCTACAATGAGCAGTTCTTC. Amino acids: CASSVGPLYNEQFF.

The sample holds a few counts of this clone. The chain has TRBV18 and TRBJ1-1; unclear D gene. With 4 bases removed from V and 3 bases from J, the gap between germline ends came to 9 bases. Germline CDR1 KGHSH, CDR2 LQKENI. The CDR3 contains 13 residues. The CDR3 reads CASSQFLYTEAFF. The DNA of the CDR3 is TGTGCCAGCTCACAGTTCCTATACACTGAAGCTTTCTTT.

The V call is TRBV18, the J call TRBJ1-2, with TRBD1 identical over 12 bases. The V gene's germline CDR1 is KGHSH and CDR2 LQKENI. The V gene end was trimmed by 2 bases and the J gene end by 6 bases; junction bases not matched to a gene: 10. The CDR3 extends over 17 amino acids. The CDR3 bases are TGTGCCAGCTCACCAAGGGGACAGGGGGCCCTCCCAGATGGCTACACCTTC. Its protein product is CASSPRGQGALPDGYTF.

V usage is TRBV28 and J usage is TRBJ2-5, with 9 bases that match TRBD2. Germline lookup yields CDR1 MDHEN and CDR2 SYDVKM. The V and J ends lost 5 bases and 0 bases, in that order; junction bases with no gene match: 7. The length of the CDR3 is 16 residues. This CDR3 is CASSPRSGSDQETQYF. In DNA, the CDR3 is TGTGCCAGCAGTCCACGTAGCGGGAGTGACCAAGAGACCCAGTACTTC.

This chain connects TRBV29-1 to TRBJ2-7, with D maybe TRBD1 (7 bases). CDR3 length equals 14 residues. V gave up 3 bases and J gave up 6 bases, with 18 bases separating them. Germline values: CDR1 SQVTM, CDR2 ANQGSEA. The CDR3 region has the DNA TGCAGCGTTGATGGGGCAGGGGGGTTAGGCGAGCAGTACTTC. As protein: CSVDGAGGLGEQYF.